The 11 T cell receptor beta chains listed next were all sequenced from one sample in a study of patients and donors after allogeneic stem cell transplantation. TCRdb redid the calling of the RT-PCR reads with MiXCR, one entry per CDR3 protein. The table has about 150,000 distinct CDR3 sequences, 24% seen once. The sequencing input was blood, either unsorted or a sorted T cell fraction (not recorded which). These receptors were taken from a human donor who was either an allogeneic HSCT recipient or a stem cell or donor lymphocyte infusion donor (not recorded which). It is not recorded whose cells these are; they may come from a transplant donor.

The rearrangement uses TRBV5-1 and TRBJ2-7, with 9 bases that match TRBD2. The CDR3 has 13 amino acids. Per the germline V gene, CDR1 is SGHRS and CDR2 is YFSETQ. J lost 6 bases, V lost 5 bases, and 6 bases had no gene match. The CDR3 spells CASSVTSGGEQYF. Here the CDR3 DNA reads TGCGCCAGCAGTGTGACTAGCGGAGGCGAGCAGTACTTC.

The chain is built from TRBV5-5 and TRBJ2-1; 8 nucleotides align to TRBD1. The CDR3 loop spans 13 amino acids. Germline V gene data show CDR1 as SGHKS and CDR2 as YYEKEE (reference sequence). The J segment lost 10 bases and the V segment lost 2 bases, leaving 5 bases of the junction unmatched. The CDR3 DNA reads as TGTGCCAGCAGCTTAGGACAGGGTCTCGAGCAGTTCTTC. This translates into CASSLGQGLEQFF.

The chain joins TRBV12-3 or TRBV12-4 to TRBJ2-5; D might be TRBD1 or TRBD2, each matching 5 bases. The CDR3 is made up of 14 amino acids. Trimming stripped 7 bases from V and 0 bases from J, with 12 bases between. The CDR3 sequence is CASTRDRYQETQYF. The CDR3 coding sequence is TGTGCCAGCACTAGGGACCGGTACCAAGAGACCCAGTACTTC.

The chain combines TRBV5-1 with TRBJ2-5; possibly TRBD1 for D (5 bases). The CDR3 consists of 15 residues. Germline assignment: CDR1 SGHRS and CDR2 YFSETQ. Trimming left V 2 bases short and J 6 bases short, with 17 bases between. The CDR3 sequence: CASSFLARAVKTQYF. Written as DNA, the CDR3 is TGCGCCAGCAGCTTTTTGGCCAGGGCGGTGAAGACCCAGTACTTC.

V usage is TRBV29-1 and J usage is TRBJ2-1, with TRBD1 identical over 11 bases. This CDR3 is built from 14 residues. V lost 5 bases, J lost 2 bases, and 2 bases stayed unmatched. Germline CDR1 is SQVTM and CDR2 is ANQGSEA. CDR3 residues: CSVTGQGAYNEQFF. The CDR3 region has the DNA TGCAGCGTTACGGGACAGGGGGCCTACAATGAGCAGTTCTTC.

This clonotype was observed a handful of times. This chain connects TRBV4-2 to TRBJ1-2; the match to TRBD1 covers 10 bases. Germline-derived CDR1 and CDR2 are LGHNA and YNFKEQ. The CDR3 contains 13 residues. J was trimmed by 10 bases and V by 0 bases; bases with no gene match: 2. CDR3 coding DNA: TGTGCCAGCAGCCAAGATGGGACAGGGGACTACACCTTC. Amino acid sequence: CASSQDGTGDYTF.

A few counts support this clonotype. The chain couples TRBV6-5 to TRBJ2-5; a possible D gene is TRBD2 (6 bases). The CDR3 covers 11 residues. Trimming removed 8 bases at V and 4 bases at J, with 8 bases between. Germline V gives CDR1 MNHEY, CDR2 SVGAGI. The CDR3 nucleotides are TGTGCCAGCGGGCGGGGAGAGACCCAGTACTTC. Residues: CASGRGETQYF.

This clonotype showed up just a few times. This chain uses TRBV18 with TRBJ2-7; D gene ambiguous. V dropped 2 bases and J dropped 2 bases, with 10 bases sitting between them. The CDR3 totals 14 residues. Per germline, CDR1 KGHSH and CDR2 LQKENI. CDR3: CASSPTGSPYEQYF. The CDR3 DNA is TGTGCCAGCTCACCAACCGGTTCCCCCTACGAGCAGTACTTC.

This clonotype was detected a few times. The J gene is TRBJ2-1, the V gene TRBV5-1; the D gene is possibly TRBD1 (5 bases). Per germline, CDR1 SGHRS and CDR2 YFSETQ. The CDR3 is 16 amino acids. V lost 6 bases and J 0 bases, leaving 16 bases between the germline ends. CDR3 loop: CASTGPDSSSYNEQFF. The CDR3 DNA is TGCGCCAGCACAGGACCAGACAGTAGCTCCTACAATGAGCAGTTCTTC.

CDR3 bases: TGTGCCAGCAGCTTACGGGGGGCCTTCAATGAGCAGTTCTTC. This sequence encodes CASSLRGAFNEQFF. J is TRBJ2-1 and V is TRBV7-9; weak D call: TRBD2 (7 bases). Germline CDR1 SEHNR, CDR2 FQNEAQ (reference sequence). There are 14 residues in the CDR3. Trimming took 2 bases from V and 6 from J, leaving 11 bases between them.

This clonotype was observed at least ten times. The chain is built from TRBV27 and TRBJ1-2, with 9 bases fitting TRBD1. Germline-derived CDR1 and CDR2 are MNHEY and SMNVEV (reference sequence). This CDR3 region has 15 residues. V lost 6 bases to trimming and J lost 7 bases; unmatched junction nucleotides: 12. The CDR3 region is CASSPKGQGRSGYTF. The CDR3 nucleotides read TGTGCCAGCAGCCCTAAAGGACAGGGGCGTAGTGGCTACACCTTC.